The entry below gives a single T cell receptor (beta chain) sequence along with its context. No antigen is known for it. TCRdb keeps only in-frame clones here, not all; method: immunoSEQ multiplex PCR. The data hold approximately 60,000 clones, with more than 70% observed a single time. No patient had autoimmune disease or received systemic immunosuppression. This entry is derived from a study of OX40 agonist ivuxolimab in advanced cancers. Across the study: Patients were treated with ivuxolimab, an agonistic anti-OX40 (CD134) antibody. Enrollees could have had prior anti-PD-1, anti-PD-L1 or anti-CTLA-4 therapy, which around 43% had received.

Study-level findings and limits: Expanded clones were, on average, more numerous among CD8+ T cells than CD4+.

The specimen was CD4+ or CD8+ T cells sorted from blood, collected in a trial of the OX40 agonist ivuxolimab. The clonotype comes from an adult with an advanced solid tumor such as melanoma, head and neck, liver or kidney cancer.

For the CDR3, the DNA is TGTGCCAGCAGTCCGAACACCTTCTCCCGGACTTACAGCTCCTACGAGCAGTACTTC. Translated: CASSPNTFSRTYSSYEQYF. The chain uses TRBV28 and TRBJ2-7, with a tentative D call TRBD2 (5 bases). V shed 5 bases and J shed 0 bases, with 26 bases lying between them. Germline CDR1 MDHEN, CDR2 SYDVKM. This CDR3 comprises 19 residues.